A selection of T cell receptor beta chains follows, all from one sample in a study of CD8+ T cells in alopecia areata. Assay used: immunoSEQ multiplex PCR; TCRdb lists only in-frame clones, some missing. The table records about 100,000 clones, approximately 63% of them present only once. The sequencing used CD8+ T cells sorted from blood, collected between weeks 55 and 65, from a patient treated with tofacitinib. The receptor set was obtained from a human donor with alopecia areata. CDR3s include the opening cysteine and the closing phenylalanine or tryptophan. D genes are given only for firm matches. Clone sizes are given selectively: once, few, many, or a class where the clone is expanded.

TRBV7-9,.,many,TRBJ2-2,TGTGCCAGCAGCACGGGACTGGGCAACACCGGGGAGCTGTTTTTT,CASSTGLGNTGELFF
TRBV7-9,TRBD1,once,TRBJ1-1,TGTGCCAGCAGCTTAGCCTCAGACAGGGCGAACACTGAAGCTTTCTTT,CASSLASDRANTEAFF
TRBV10-3,.,few,TRBJ2-7,TGTGCCATCAGTGAGTCCGGGGAATACGAGCAGTACTTC,CAISESGEYEQYF
TRBV12-5,TRBD1,.,TRBJ2-5,TGTGCTAGTGGACGCCCTCTAGGGGGCTGGAAGACCCAGTACTTC,CASGRPLGGWKTQYF
TRBV7-9,TRBD1,few,TRBJ1-1,TGTGCCAGCAGCTTGGGGGACAGGGGTAGCGCTGAAGCTTTCTTT,CASSLGDRGSAEAFF
TRBV11-1,.,.,TRBJ2-1,TGTGCCAGCAGCTTAGGCAGGGGTCGAAATGAGCAGTTCTTC,CASSLGRGRNEQFF
TRBV5-6,.,few,TRBJ1-5,TGTGCCAGCAGCTTTGGGATGGGCAATCAGCCCCAGCATTTT,CASSFGMGNQPQHF
TRBV7-2,.,.,TRBJ1-2,TGTGCCAGCAGCTTAGATTTTGGCTACACCTTC,CASSLDFGYTF
TRBV7-9,.,few,TRBJ2-3,TGTGCCAGCAGCTTAGCGCCAGCCATCGGACATTTT,CASSLAPAIGHF
TRBV29-1,.,few,TRBJ2-2,TGCAGCGTAGTAAACAGGGACACCGGGGAGCTGTTTTTT,CSVVNRDTGELFF
TRBV5-1,.,.,TRBJ2-7,TGCGCCAGCAGCCCGCCCCCACAGGCCTACGAGCAGTACTTC,CASSPPPQAYEQYF
TRBV5-1,.,few,TRBJ2-2,TGCGCCAGCACCCAGGGGACCGGGGAGCTGTTTTTT,CASTQGTGELFF
TRBV9,.,.,TRBJ1-2,TGTGCCAGCAGCGTAGGGCAGAACTATGGCTACACCTTC,CASSVGQNYGYTF
TRBV9,.,.,TRBJ2-3,TGTGCCAGCAGCTTATCCGGGACTAGCACAGATACGCAGTATTTT,CASSLSGTSTDTQYF
TRBV13,.,few,TRBJ2-7,TGTGCCAGCAGCCCCGGGACCCAGACCAGGCAGTACTTC,CASSPGTQTRQYF
TRBV7-9,.,.,TRBJ2-6,TGTGCCAGCAGCTTATTTGCAGGGGAAGCCTTCTCTGGGGCCAACGTCCTGACTTTC,CASSLFAGEAFSGANVLTF
TRBV6-1,TRBD1,.,TRBJ1-2,TGTGCCAGCAGTGAAGACCAACAGGGGTTTGATGGCTACACCTTC,CASSEDQQGFDGYTF
TRBV7-9,.,.,TRBJ2-7,TGTGCCAGCAGCCCGAATGGAACAGGACCCTACGAGCAGTACTTC,CASSPNGTGPYEQYF
TRBV13,.,.,TRBJ1-5,TGTGCCAGCAGCTTAGGCGGGAGGAGCAATCAGCCCCAGCATTTT,CASSLGGRSNQPQHF
TRBV13,.,.,TRBJ1-3,TGTGCCAGCAGCTCGCCGGGTGGCCCTGGAAACACCATATATTTT,CASSSPGGPGNTIYF
TRBV4-1,TRBD1,.,TRBJ1-2,TGCGCCAGCAGCCATCCGGGACAGGGCCCTGGCTACACCTTC,CASSHPGQGPGYTF
TRBV15,.,few,TRBJ2-2,TGTGCCACCAGCAGAGAGGCCGCACCTTACACCGGGGAGCTGTTTTTT,CATSREAAPYTGELFF
TRBV30,.,few,TRBJ2-2,TGTGCCGGACCAGGGCGCCACGGGGAGCTGTTTTTT,CAGPGRHGELFF